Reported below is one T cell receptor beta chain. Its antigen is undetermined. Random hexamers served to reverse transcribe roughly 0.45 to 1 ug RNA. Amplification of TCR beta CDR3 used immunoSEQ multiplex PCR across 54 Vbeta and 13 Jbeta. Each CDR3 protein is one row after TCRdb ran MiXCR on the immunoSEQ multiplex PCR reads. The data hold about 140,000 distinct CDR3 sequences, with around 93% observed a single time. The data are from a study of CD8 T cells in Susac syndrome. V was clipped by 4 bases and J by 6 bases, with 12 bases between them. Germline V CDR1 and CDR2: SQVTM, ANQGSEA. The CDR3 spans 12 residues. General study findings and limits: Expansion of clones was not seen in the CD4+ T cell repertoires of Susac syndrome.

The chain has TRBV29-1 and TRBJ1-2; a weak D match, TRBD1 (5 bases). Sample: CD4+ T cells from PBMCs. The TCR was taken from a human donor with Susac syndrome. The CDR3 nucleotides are TGCAGCGTTGTGGGGCAATTGGATGGCTACACCTTC. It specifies CSVVGQLDGYTF.